This is a list of T cell receptor beta chains from one sample in a study of circulating CD8 cells and anti-PD-1 response in melanoma. TCRdb recomputed calls from the reads with MiXCR, one row per CDR3 protein. The sample lists 550 to 800 distinct CDR3 sequences; over 10% were seen once. Here the sequenced sample was CD8+ T cells from PBMCs, taken at baseline or after one month of anti-PD-1 therapy (not recorded which). Receptors were obtained from a human donor with melanoma. Both conserved end residues are part of each CDR3. The D gene is left open where the match is weak. Rows may omit the clone size; those that give it use once, few, many or a size class.

size | J | D | V | DNA | CDR3
large | TRBJ2-1 | TRBD2 | TRBV20-1 | TGCAGCGCCAGTCTCGGGGGGACCAATGAGCAGTTCTTC | CSASLGGTNEQFF
medium-sized | TRBJ2-7 | - | TRBV28 | TGTGCCAGCAGTTTAACTGCGTCCTTCGGTTCCTACGAGCAGTACTTC | CASSLTASFGSYEQYF
large | TRBJ1-2 | - | TRBV2 | TGTGCCAGCAGCGGGGCTTACTCCTATGGCTACACCTTC | CASSGAYSYGYTF
medium-sized | TRBJ2-3 | - | TRBV12-3/TRBV12-4 | TGTGCCAGCACTACACGCACAGATACGCAGTATTTT | CASTTRTDTQYF
large | TRBJ2-7 | - | TRBV19 | TGTGCCAGTAGTATCCGGCTGGGAAAGGGTGGATACGAGCAGTACTTC | CASSIRLGKGGYEQYF
- | TRBJ1-2 | TRBD1 | TRBV12-3/TRBV12-4 | TGTGCCAGCAGCCCGGACAGGCGAATCCATGGCTACACCTTC | CASSPDRRIHGYTF
few | TRBJ1-1 | TRBD1 | TRBV5-6 | TGTGCCAGCAGCTCCCCGGACAGGGGCTTTCGAAGGACTGAACCTTTCTTT | CASSSPDRGFRRTEPFF
medium-sized | TRBJ2-7 | TRBD1 | TRBV5-4 | TGTGCCAGCAGCCCCGGACAGGTACACTCCTACGAGCAGTACTTC | CASSPGQVHSYEQYF
large | TRBJ2-7 | TRBD1 | TRBV19 | TGTGCCAGTAGTATAGTATCGGCAGGGGGCTACGAGCAGTACTTC | CASSIVSAGGYEQYF
large | TRBJ1-2 | - | TRBV19 | TGTGCCAGTAGTACCCATAAAACGACAACCTATGGCTACACCTTC | CASSTHKTTTYGYTF
large | TRBJ1-2 | - | TRBV28 | TGTGCCAGCAGTTTAAGCAACAGGGTGGCGGTGGGCTACACCTTC | CASSLSNRVAVGYTF
large | TRBJ2-7 | - | TRBV4-3 | TGCGCCAGCAGCCAAGTGGCCCACTCCTACGAGCAGTACTTC | CASSQVAHSYEQYF
few | TRBJ2-7 | - | TRBV5-6 | TGTGCCAGCAGCTTTGGCGGGCCGCTCTACGAGCAGTACTTC | CASSFGGPLYEQYF
once | TRBJ2-1 | - | TRBV29-1 | TGCAGCGTCGAATTGACAGACCGCCTGGTGGTGAATGAGCAGTTCTTC | CSVELTDRLVVNEQFF
medium-sized | TRBJ2-1 | - | TRBV27 | TGTGCCATCGGGGACGGCTCCTACAATGAGCAGTTCTTC | CAIGDGSYNEQFF
medium-sized | TRBJ2-7 | TRBD2 | TRBV27 | TGTGCCAGCAGCATAGCGGGAGGAGGGGACTACGAGCAGTACTTC | CASSIAGGGDYEQYF
medium-sized | TRBJ2-1 | TRBD2 | TRBV5-5 | TGTGCCAGCAACCCCACTGCCGCCGGGGGGGCCTTATACAATGAGCAGTTCTTC | CASNPTAAGGALYNEQFF
large | TRBJ2-7 | TRBD2 | TRBV19 | TGTGCCAGTAGTACTAGCGGGAGGACCTACGAGCAGTACTTC | CASSTSGRTYEQYF
medium-sized | TRBJ2-7 | - | TRBV7-3 | TGTGCCAGCAGCTTAAGTGGGGGCTCCGAGCAGTACTTC | CASSLSGGSEQYF
- | TRBJ1-5 | TRBD1 | TRBV12-3/TRBV12-4 | TGTGCCAGCAGTCCGCGGGGGGACAGGGATAGCAATCAGCCCCAGCATTTT | CASSPRGDRDSNQPQHF
medium-sized | TRBJ1-6 | TRBD1 | TRBV2 | TGTGCCAGCACCGAACCGGGACAGGGTTTTGGCCCCCTCCACTTT | CASTEPGQGFGPLHF
medium-sized | TRBJ2-3 | - | TRBV11-2 | TGTGCCAGCAGCTTAGGCTCGGGCGGACACACAGATACGCAGTATTTT | CASSLGSGGHTDTQYF
large | TRBJ2-1 | TRBD1 | TRBV7-3 | TGTGCCAGCAGCTTTGGACAGGTGGCTGAGCAGTTCTTC | CASSFGQVAEQFF
large | TRBJ2-5 | TRBD1 | TRBV7-2 | TGTGCCAGCAGCTTAGGTAGCAGGGGGGAGACCCAGTACTTC | CASSLGSRGETQYF
medium-sized | TRBJ2-1 | TRBD2 | TRBV7-3 | TGTGCCAGCAGCGTCGGACTAGCGGGGGCGGATGAGCAGTTCTTC | CASSVGLAGADEQFF
- | TRBJ2-1 | TRBD2 | TRBV29-1 | TGCAGCGTTGATTTTAGCGGGAGTGGAAATGAGCAGTTCTTC | CSVDFSGSGNEQFF
medium-sized | TRBJ2-2 | - | TRBV7-9 | TGTGCCAGCAGCTTGCCCACGAACACCGGGGAGCTGTTTTTT | CASSLPTNTGELFF
medium-sized | TRBJ2-1 | - | TRBV19 | TGTGCCAGTAGCACATACAATGAGCAGTCCTTC | CASSTYNEQSF
medium-sized | TRBJ2-7 | - | TRBV12-5 | TGTGCTAGTGGTACCGACTTGTTCTACGAGCAGTACTTC | CASGTDLFYEQYF
- | TRBJ2-3 | - | TRBV28 | TGTGCCAGTAGTAGTGGGGCTAGCTTCATAGATACGCAGTATTTT | CASSSGASFIDTQYF
medium-sized | TRBJ2-7 | - | TRBV10-3 | TGTGCCATCAGCGAGGGCCTCTACGAGCAGTACTTC | CAISEGLYEQYF
large | TRBJ2-1 | TRBD2 | TRBV5-5 | TGTGCCAGCAGCCGGGGACTAGCGGGGACCGCTCTGGGGAATGAGCAGTTCTTC | CASSRGLAGTALGNEQFF
large | TRBJ2-1 | TRBD2 | TRBV19 | TGTGCCAGTAGTAGGGTAGCGGGGGCCTACAATGAGCAGTTCTTC | CASSRVAGAYNEQFF
medium-sized | TRBJ1-3 | TRBD1 | TRBV5-5 | TGTGCCAGCAGCTTGTATACAGGGGCGGTGGACACCATATATTTT | CASSLYTGAVDTIYF
medium-sized | TRBJ2-6 | - | TRBV27 | TGTGCCAGCAGTTATGGGGCCGGGGCCAACGTCCTGACTTTC | CASSYGAGANVLTF
large | TRBJ1-5 | TRBD1 | TRBV19 | TGTGCCAGTACCGGAAGAGGACAGGGAGATCAGCCCCAGCATTTT | CASTGRGQGDQPQHF
- | TRBJ2-7 | TRBD1 | TRBV20-1 | TGCATTGCTAGTTTTCCGGACAGGAGCTCCTACGAGCAGTACTTC | CIASFPDRSSYEQYF